This T cell receptor beta chain originates from a study of blood T cell repertoires in COVID-19. The overall study: In each case, the material was cDNA or gDNA derived from T cells, B-cell-depleted T cells, or PBMCs.

The CDR3 sequence is 16 residues long. Deletions cut 6 bases from V and 5 bases from J, with 22 bases between. Germline V CDR1 and CDR2: SGHTA, FQGNSA. The data were produced by immunoSEQ multiplex PCR, yet TCRdb's version contains in-frame clones alone and is incomplete. The top ten hold around 45% of the sample, which has tens of thousands of clones, 80% to 90% seen once. Sequencing input: peripheral blood. V is TRBV7-2 and J is TRBJ2-5; D is possibly TRBD1 (6 bases). This TCR derives from a woman aged 55-70 years with COVID-19, enrolled during active disease. The CDR3 sequence is CASSWDTQGLAETQYF. The CDR3 coding sequence is TGTGCCAGCAGTTGGGACACCCAAGGACTGGCGGAGACCCAGTACTTC.